These 9 T cell receptor beta chains share one sample of origin, sequenced in a study of blood T cell repertoires in COVID-19. Sequenced by immunoSEQ multiplex PCR; TCRdb stores in-frame clones only, minus some. The sample holds a few hundred thousand clones; about 87% are singletons and the top ten take roughly 6.9%. The sequencing sample was made of peripheral blood. These receptors all stem from a woman in her thirties who had recovered from COVID-19.

This chain joins TRBV3-1 (or the pseudogene TRBV3-2) and TRBJ2-1; 11 nucleotides match TRBD2. Unmatched junction bases numbered 7, after V lost 1 base and J lost 8 bases. The length of the CDR3 is 16 residues. Germline CDR1 and CDR2: LGHDT and YNNKEL (reference sequence). CDR3 coding DNA: TGTGCCAGCAGCCAAGTGTCGACTAGCGGGGCGTATGAGCAGTTCTTC. Translating it yields CASSQVSTSGAYEQFF.

The chain couples TRBV20-1 to TRBJ1-2; the D gene is possibly TRBD1 (5 bases). This CDR3 contains 14 residues. Trimming left V 3 bases short and J 2 bases short, with 13 bases between. In germline, CDR1 is DFQATT, CDR2 SNEGSKA (reference sequence). The CDR3 nucleotides read TGCAGTGCTAGTAACCCCTCAGGGAACTATGGCTACACCTTC. It is translated as CSASNPSGNYGYTF.

This chain links TRBV7-6 with TRBJ2-6; TRBD1 agrees at 9 bases. Germline CDR1 reads SGHVS; CDR2 reads FNYEAQ. The junction had 12 bases not matched to a gene; V was cut back by 5 bases and J by 1 base. This CDR3 spans 19 amino acids. In DNA form, the CDR3 reads TGTGCCAGCAGCATAGGAGGGGGACAGGGTTTTTCTGGGGCCAACGTCCTGACTTTC. Protein product: CASSIGGGQGFSGANVLTF.

The chain joins TRBV28 to TRBJ1-2; a weak D match, TRBD1 (6 bases). Trimming stripped 9 bases from V and 10 bases from J, with 21 bases between. The CDR3 extends over 13 amino acids. CDR1 is MDHEN and CDR2 is SYDVKM in the germline V gene. CDR3 coding DNA: TGTGCCAGAACAACAGGGTTTGCTATGGTCTACACCTTC. Encoded protein: CARTTGFAMVYTF.

The chain recombines TRBV10-3 with TRBJ1-1, with TRBD1 matching 7 bases. Germline V CDR1 and CDR2: ENHRY, SYGVKD. Trimming removed 5 bases from V and 4 bases from J; junction bases left unmatched: 4. The CDR3 extends over 13 amino acids. This CDR3 is CAISFPGGTEAFF. CDR3 DNA: TGTGCCATCAGTTTCCCAGGGGGCACTGAAGCTTTCTTT.

The V call is TRBV7-2, the J call TRBJ2-7, with 8 positions matching TRBD1. This CDR3 spans 16 amino acids. V was clipped by 0 bases and J by 3 bases; unmatched bases: 7. Germline CDR1 SGHTA, CDR2 FQGNSA. CDR3 protein: CASSLAGSGTGYEQYF. CDR3 nucleotide sequence: TGTGCCAGCAGCTTAGCAGGGTCCGGGACAGGCTACGAGCAGTACTTC.

The J gene is TRBJ2-5, the V gene TRBV7-2; D might be TRBD2 (5 bases). V lost 1 base, J lost 4 bases, and 10 bases lay in between. Germline V gives CDR1 SGHTA, CDR2 FQGNSA. The CDR3 runs 14 residues. The CDR3 DNA sequence: TGTGCCAGCAGCTTAGTGTCAAGCGGAGAGACCCAGTACTTC. Translating it yields CASSLVSSGETQYF.

The chain employs TRBV30 and TRBJ1-6; the match to TRBD1 covers 10 bases. Losses at the gene ends were 0 bases for V and 10 bases for J; bases not matched to a gene: 3. Germline CDR1 GTSNPN, CDR2 SVGIG (reference sequence). The CDR3 totals 14 residues. The CDR3 reads CAWSVWDRGSPLHF. The CDR3 bases are TGTGCCTGGAGTGTATGGGACAGGGGCTCACCCCTCCACTTT.

The chain links TRBV9 to TRBJ1-5; 7 bases are shared with TRBD1. The J segment lost 0 bases and the V segment lost 4 bases, leaving 4 bases of the junction unmatched. This CDR3 contains 15 residues. Looked up from germline, CDR1 is SGDLS and CDR2 is YYNGEE. DNA of the CDR3: TGTGCCAGCAGCACGACAGGGAATAGCAATCAGCCCCAGCATTTT. Protein sequence: CASSTTGNSNQPQHF.